Included here is one TCR beta chain sequence, with context. CDR3 size: 13 residues. The V and J ends lost 4 bases and 7 bases respectively, with 13 bases between them. CDR1 and CDR2 from the germline V gene are SGHRS and YFSETQ. The data stem from a study of blood T cell repertoires in COVID-19. Study-wide background: In each case, the material was cDNA or gDNA derived from T cells, B-cell-depleted T cells, or PBMCs.

Profiled with immunoSEQ multiplex PCR; TCRdb holds only in-frame clones, not every one. The data contain around 130,000 clones, around 87% of them seen just once; the ten biggest clones take up roughly 2.2%. The chain is built from TRBV5-1 and TRBJ2-3, with no clear D. The sequence was collected from a man between 70 and 80 years old with active COVID-19. Sequencing input: peripheral blood. CDR3 loop: CASSHGAPNTQYF. The CDR3 DNA reads TGCGCCAGCAGCCACGGAGCGCCTAATACGCAGTATTTT.